This T cell receptor (beta chain) comes out of a study of blood T cell repertoires in COVID-19. In the study overall: Donors in the United States, Italy and Spain gave samples during acute or convalescent COVID-19.

Those who participated ranged in age from roughly 18 to 90 years and resided in 20 to 30 US areas. Participants' own reports of clinical history determined their cohort assignment. How the authors handled the data: Reference gene primer amplification yielded estimated nucleated cell counts. Profiled with immunoSEQ multiplex PCR; TCRdb holds only in-frame clones, not every one. V and J calls plus clone size are reproduced from that table; the DNA served to infer D and trimming. Counted here are about 180,000 clones, about 90% occurring once; the ten biggest clones make up around 1.2%. CDR1 and CDR2 (germline): KGHSH, LQKENI. This CDR3 region has 15 residues. V shed 5 bases and J 4 bases; nucleotides not matched to a gene: 8.

The origin of this receptor is a human donor with acute COVID-19. The donor label of this sample is uncertain. The sequenced sample was PBMCs or T cells enriched from blood (not recorded which). The rearrangement joins TRBV18 to TRBJ2-7, with 10 bases that match TRBD1. The CDR3 bases are TGTGCCAGCTCAGCCGGGACAGGGGAGACTTACGAGCAGTACTTC. Translating gives CASSAGTGETYEQYF. Looking up the rest from reference TRBV18 and TRBJ2-7 gives the full variable domain: NAGVMQNPRHLVRRRGQEARLRCSPMKGHSHVYWYRQLPEEGLKFMVYLQKENIIDESGMPKERFSAEFPKEGPSILRIQQVVRGDSAAYFCASSAGTGETYEQYFGPGTRLTVT.